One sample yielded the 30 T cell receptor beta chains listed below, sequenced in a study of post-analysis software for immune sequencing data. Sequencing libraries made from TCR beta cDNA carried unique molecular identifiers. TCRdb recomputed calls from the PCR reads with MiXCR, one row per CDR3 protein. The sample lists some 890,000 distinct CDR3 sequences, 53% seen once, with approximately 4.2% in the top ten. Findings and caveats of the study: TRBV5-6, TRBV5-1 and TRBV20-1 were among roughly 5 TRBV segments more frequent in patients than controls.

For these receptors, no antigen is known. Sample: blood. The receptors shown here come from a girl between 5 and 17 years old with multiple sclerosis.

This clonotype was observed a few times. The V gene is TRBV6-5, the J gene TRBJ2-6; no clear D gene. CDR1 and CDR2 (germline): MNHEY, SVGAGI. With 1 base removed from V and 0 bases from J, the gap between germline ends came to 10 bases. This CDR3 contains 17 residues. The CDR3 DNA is TGTGCCAGCAGTTACTTCGAAATTGGCTCTGGGGCCAACGTCCTGACTTTC. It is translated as CASSYFEIGSGANVLTF.

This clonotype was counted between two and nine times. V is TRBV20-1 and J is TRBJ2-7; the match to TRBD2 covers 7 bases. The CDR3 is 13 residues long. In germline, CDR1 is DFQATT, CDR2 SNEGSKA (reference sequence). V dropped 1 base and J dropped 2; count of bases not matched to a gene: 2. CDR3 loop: CSARGGLAYEQYF. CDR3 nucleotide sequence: TGCAGTGCTAGAGGAGGACTAGCCTACGAGCAGTACTTC.

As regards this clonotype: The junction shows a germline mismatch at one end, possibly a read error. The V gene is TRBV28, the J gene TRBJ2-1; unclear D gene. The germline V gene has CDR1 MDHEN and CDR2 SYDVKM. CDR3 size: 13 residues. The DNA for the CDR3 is TGTGCCGGCAGTCCCTCTCGAGGCAATGAGCAGTTCTTC. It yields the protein CAGSPSRGNEQFF.

The CDR3 region has the DNA TGTGCCAGCAGCAAAGATGAAGGATACTACGAGCAGTACTTC. This encodes CASSKDEGYYEQYF. This chain connects TRBV21-1 to TRBJ2-7. TRBV21-1 is a listed pseudogene. There are 14 residues in the CDR3.

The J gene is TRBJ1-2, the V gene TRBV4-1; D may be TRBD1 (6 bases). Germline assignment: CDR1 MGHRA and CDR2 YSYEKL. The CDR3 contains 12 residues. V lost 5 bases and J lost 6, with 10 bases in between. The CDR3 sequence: CASSSGEDGYTF. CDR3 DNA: TGCGCCAGCAGCTCAGGGGAGGATGGCTACACCTTC.

The CDR3 is CAHSSGIGNEQFF. CDR3 sequence (DNA): TGTGCCCACTCTAGCGGGATAGGCAATGAGCAGTTCTTC. This chain uses TRBV30 with TRBJ2-1, with 9 positions matching TRBD2. Losses at the gene ends were 8 bases for V and 6 bases for J; bases not matched to a gene: 8. CDR1 is GTSNPN, CDR2 SVGIG, per germline (reference sequence). The CDR3 runs 13 residues.

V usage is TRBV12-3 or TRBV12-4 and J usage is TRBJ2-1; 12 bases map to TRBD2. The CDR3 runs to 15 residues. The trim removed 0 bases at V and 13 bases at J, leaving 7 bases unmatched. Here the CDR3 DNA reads TGTGCCAGCAGTTTAGCCCGGACTAGCGGGAAGACCCAGTTCTTC. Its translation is CASSLARTSGKTQFF.

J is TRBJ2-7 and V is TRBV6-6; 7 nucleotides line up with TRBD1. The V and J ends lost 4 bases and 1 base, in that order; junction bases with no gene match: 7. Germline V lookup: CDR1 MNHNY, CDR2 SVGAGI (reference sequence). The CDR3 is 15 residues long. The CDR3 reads CASSSRTGVSYEQYF. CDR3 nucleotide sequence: TGTGCCAGCAGTTCCCGGACAGGCGTATCCTACGAGCAGTACTTC.

The CDR3 sequence: CASSPAAGGDQPQHF. The CDR3 nucleotides read TGTGCCAGCAGCCCTGCGGCGGGGGGTGATCAGCCCCAGCATTTT. V usage is TRBV7-9 and J usage is TRBJ1-5, with D perhaps TRBD1 (5 bases). The V end lost 5 bases, the J end lost 5 bases, and 16 bases lay between the germline ends. Germline CDR1 is SEHNR and CDR2 is FQNEAQ (reference sequence). This CDR3 is 15 amino acids long. Combining the CDR3 with reference TRBV7-9 and TRBJ1-5 gives the whole variable domain DTGVSQNPRHKITKRGQNVTFRCDPISEHNRLYWYRQTLGQGPEFLTYFQNEAQLEKSRLLSDRFSAERPKGSFSTLEIQRTEQGDSAMYLCASSPAAGGDQPQHFGDGTRLSIL.

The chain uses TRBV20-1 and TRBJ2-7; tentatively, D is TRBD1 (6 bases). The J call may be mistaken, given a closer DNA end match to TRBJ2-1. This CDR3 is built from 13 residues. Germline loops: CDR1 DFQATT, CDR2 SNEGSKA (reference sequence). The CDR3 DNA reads TGCAGTGCAGAGACTCCGGACAGCCATGAGCAGTTCTTC. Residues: CSAETPDSHEQFF.

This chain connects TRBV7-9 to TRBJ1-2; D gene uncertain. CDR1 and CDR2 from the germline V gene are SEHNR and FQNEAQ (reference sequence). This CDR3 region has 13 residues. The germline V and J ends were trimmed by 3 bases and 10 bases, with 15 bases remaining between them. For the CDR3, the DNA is TGTGCCAGCAGCTTGAGTGGCGCGTGGGACTACACCTTC. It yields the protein CASSLSGAWDYTF.

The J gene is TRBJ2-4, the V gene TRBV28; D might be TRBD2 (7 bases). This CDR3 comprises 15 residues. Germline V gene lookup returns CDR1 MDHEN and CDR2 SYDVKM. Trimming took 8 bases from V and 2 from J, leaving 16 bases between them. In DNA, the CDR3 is TGTGCCAGCGGGGGGGCGGGGAGTTCCAAAAACATTCAGTACTTC. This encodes CASGGAGSSKNIQYF.

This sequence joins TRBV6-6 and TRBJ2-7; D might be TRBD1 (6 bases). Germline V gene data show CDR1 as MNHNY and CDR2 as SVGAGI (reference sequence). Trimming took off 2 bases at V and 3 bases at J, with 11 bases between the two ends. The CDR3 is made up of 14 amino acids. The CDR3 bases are TGTGCCAGCAGTTACGGGCAGGGGAACTACGAGCAGTACTTC. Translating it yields CASSYGQGNYEQYF.

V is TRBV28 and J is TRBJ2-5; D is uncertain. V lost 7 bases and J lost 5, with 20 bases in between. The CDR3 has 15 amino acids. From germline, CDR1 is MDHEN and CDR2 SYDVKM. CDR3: CASNPHLGSGETQYF. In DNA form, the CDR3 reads TGTGCCAGCAACCCCCACTTGGGCTCAGGCGAGACCCAGTACTTC.

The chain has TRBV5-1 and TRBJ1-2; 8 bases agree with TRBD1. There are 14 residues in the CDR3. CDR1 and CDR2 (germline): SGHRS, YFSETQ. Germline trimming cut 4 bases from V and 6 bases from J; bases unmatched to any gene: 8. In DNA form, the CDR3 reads TGCGCCAGCAGCCCTAATGACAGGGGCCATGGCTACACCTTC. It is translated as CASSPNDRGHGYTF. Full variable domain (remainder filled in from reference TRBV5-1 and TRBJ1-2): KAGVTQTPRYLIKTRGQQVTLSCSPISGHRSVSWYQQTPGQGLQFLFEYFSETQRNKGNFPGRFSGRQFSNSRSEMNVSTLELGDSALYLCASSPNDRGHGYTFGSGTRLTVV.

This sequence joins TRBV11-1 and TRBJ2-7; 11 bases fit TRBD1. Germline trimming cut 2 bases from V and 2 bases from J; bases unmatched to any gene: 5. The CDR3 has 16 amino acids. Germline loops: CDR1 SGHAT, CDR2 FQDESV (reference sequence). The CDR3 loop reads CASSLTDRGRAYEQYF. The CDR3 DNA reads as TGTGCCAGCAGCTTAACGGACAGGGGGCGCGCCTACGAGCAGTACTTC. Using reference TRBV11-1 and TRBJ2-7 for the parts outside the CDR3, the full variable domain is EAEVAQSPRYKITEKSQAVAFWCDPISGHATLYWYRQILGQGPELLVQFQDESVVDDSQLPKDRFSAERLKGVDSTLKIQPAELGDSAMYLCASSLTDRGRAYEQYFGPGTRLTVT.

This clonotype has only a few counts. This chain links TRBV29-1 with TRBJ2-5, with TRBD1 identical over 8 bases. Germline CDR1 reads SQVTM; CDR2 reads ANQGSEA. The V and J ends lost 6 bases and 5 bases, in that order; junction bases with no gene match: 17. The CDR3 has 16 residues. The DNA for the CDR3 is TGCAGCGTGGGGGTTTGGCAGGGGGCGCCTAGGGAGACCCAGTACTTC. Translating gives CSVGVWQGAPRETQYF.

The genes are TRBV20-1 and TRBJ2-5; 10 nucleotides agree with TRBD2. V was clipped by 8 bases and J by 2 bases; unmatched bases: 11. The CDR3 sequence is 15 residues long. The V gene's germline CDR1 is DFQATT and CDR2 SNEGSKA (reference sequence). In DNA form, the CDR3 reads TGCAGTTCCACGAGCGGGGGGGGTAATCAAGAGACCCAGTACTTC. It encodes CSSTSGGGNQETQYF.

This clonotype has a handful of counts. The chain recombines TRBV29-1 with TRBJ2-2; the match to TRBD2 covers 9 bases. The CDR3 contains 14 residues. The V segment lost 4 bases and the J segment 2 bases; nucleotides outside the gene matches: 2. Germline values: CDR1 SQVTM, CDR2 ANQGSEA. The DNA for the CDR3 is TGCAGCGTTGGTCTAGCGGGAAACACCGGGGAGCTGTTTTTT. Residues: CSVGLAGNTGELFF.

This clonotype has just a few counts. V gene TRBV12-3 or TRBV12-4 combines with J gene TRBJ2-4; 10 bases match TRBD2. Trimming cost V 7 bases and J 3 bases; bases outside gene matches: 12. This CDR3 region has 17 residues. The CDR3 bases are TGTGCCAGCACCCTAGTTGGGCTAGCGGGGGTCAAAAACATTCAGTACTTC. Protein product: CASTLVGLAGVKNIQYF.

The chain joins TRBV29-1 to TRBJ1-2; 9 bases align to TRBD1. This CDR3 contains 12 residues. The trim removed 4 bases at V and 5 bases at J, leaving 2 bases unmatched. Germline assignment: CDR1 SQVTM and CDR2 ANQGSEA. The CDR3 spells CSVVTGGYGYTF. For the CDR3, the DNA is TGCAGCGTTGTGACAGGGGGGTATGGCTACACCTTC.

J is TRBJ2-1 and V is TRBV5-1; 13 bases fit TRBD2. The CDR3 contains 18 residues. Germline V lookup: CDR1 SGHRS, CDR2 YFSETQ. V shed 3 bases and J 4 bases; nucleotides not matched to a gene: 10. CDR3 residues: CASSSQPLTSGGYNEQFF. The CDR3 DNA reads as TGCGCCAGCAGCTCACAGCCTTTGACTAGCGGGGGGTACAATGAGCAGTTCTTC.

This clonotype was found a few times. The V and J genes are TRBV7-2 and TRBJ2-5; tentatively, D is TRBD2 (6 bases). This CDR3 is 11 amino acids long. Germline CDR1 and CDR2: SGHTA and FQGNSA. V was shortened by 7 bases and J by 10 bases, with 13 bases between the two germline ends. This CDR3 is CASTYRGDQYF. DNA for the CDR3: TGTGCCAGCACCTACCGCGGGGACCAGTACTTC.

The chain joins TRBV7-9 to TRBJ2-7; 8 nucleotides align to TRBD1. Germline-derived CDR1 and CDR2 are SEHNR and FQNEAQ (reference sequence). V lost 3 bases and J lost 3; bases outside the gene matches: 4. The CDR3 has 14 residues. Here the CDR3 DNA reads TGTGCCAGCAGCTTTCTCACAGGGGGCTACGAGCAGTACTTC. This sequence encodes CASSFLTGGYEQYF. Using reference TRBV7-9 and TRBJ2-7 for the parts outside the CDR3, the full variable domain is DTGVSQNPRHKITKRGQNVTFRCDPISEHNRLYWYRQTLGQGPEFLTYFQNEAQLEKSRLLSDRFSAERPKGSFSTLEIQRTEQGDSAMYLCASSFLTGGYEQYFGPGTRLTVT.

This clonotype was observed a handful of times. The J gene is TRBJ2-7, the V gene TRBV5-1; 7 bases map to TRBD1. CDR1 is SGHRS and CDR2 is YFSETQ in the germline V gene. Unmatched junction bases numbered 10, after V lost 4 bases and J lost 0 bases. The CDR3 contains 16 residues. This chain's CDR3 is CASSLPLRDSSYEQYF. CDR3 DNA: TGCGCCAGCAGCCTCCCACTCCGGGACAGCTCCTACGAGCAGTACTTC.

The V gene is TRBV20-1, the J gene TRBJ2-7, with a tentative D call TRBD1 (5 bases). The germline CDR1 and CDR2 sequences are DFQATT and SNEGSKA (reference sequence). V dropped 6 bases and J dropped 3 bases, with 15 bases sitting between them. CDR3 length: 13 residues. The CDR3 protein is CSATTVRGYEQYF. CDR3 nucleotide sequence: TGCAGTGCAACGACAGTCCGCGGCTACGAGCAGTACTTC.

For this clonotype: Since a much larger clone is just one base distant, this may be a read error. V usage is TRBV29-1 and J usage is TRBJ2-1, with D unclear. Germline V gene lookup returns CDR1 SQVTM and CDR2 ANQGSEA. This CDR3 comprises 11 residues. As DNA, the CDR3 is TGCAGCGTTGACAGCTACAATGGGCAGTTCTTC. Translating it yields CSVDSYNGQFF.

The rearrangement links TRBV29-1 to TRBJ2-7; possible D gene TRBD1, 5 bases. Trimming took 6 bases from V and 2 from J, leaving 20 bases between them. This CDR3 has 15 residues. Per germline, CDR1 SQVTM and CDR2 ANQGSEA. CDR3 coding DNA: TGCAGCGTGGGGCTCGCAGGCAAATTTACCTACGAGCAGTACTTC. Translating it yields CSVGLAGKFTYEQYF.

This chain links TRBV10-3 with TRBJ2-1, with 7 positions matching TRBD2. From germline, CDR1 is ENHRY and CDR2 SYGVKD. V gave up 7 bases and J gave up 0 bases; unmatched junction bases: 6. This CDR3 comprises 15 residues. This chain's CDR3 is CAIMGGSASYNEQFF. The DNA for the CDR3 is TGTGCCATCATGGGAGGGAGCGCCTCCTACAATGAGCAGTTCTTC.

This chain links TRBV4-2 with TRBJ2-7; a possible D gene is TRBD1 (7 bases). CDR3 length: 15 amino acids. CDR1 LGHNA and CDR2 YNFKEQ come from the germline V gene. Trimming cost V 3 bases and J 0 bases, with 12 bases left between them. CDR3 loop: CASSQAGQISYEQYF. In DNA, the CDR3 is TGTGCCAGCAGCCAGGCGGGACAGATCTCCTACGAGCAGTACTTC.